These T cell receptor beta chains were read from a single sample in a study of a mutant IDH1 vaccine in newly diagnosed glioma. These receptors have no identified antigens. Generated by immunoSEQ multiplex PCR, the TCRdb table keeps only in-frame clones and is missing some. This table has tens of thousands of clones, around 90% appearing once. Sequences were derived from PBMCs, sampled from a glioma patient whose treatment included an IDH1 peptide vaccine. These TCRs come from a woman aged 45-65 years with glioma. CDR3s include the opening cysteine and the closing phenylalanine or tryptophan. Each record gives: D gene, V gene, J gene, CDR3 DNA, CDR3 protein. D genes are given only for firm matches.

d_gene: TRBD1; v_gene: TRBV7-9; j_gene: TRBJ1-3; CDR3nt: TGTGCCAGCAGCCCCTGGACAGGGGCCGAAGGAAACACCATATATTTT; CDR3aa: CASSPWTGAEGNTIYF
d_gene: .; v_gene: TRBV10-3; j_gene: TRBJ2-7; CDR3nt: TGTGCCATCAGTGAAAGGCAGCACTCCTACGAGCAGTACTTC; CDR3aa: CAISERQHSYEQYF
d_gene: .; v_gene: TRBV27; j_gene: TRBJ1-2; CDR3nt: TGTGCCAGCAGTAGGACAGAGAGTAACTATGGCTACACCTTC; CDR3aa: CASSRTESNYGYTF
d_gene: TRBD2; v_gene: TRBV27; j_gene: TRBJ2-5; CDR3nt: TGTGCCAGCAGTTTAGCGGGAGGAGAGACCCAGTACTTC; CDR3aa: CASSLAGGETQYF
d_gene: .; v_gene: TRBV7-9; j_gene: TRBJ1-4; CDR3nt: TGTGCCAGCAGCCTGGGACTCTTTGAAAAACTGTTTTTT; CDR3aa: CASSLGLFEKLFF
d_gene: .; v_gene: TRBV9; j_gene: TRBJ2-5; CDR3nt: TGTGCCAGCAGCGTAGGCGGTCAAGAGACCCAGTACTTC; CDR3aa: CASSVGGQETQYF
d_gene: TRBD1; v_gene: TRBV28; j_gene: TRBJ1-1; CDR3nt: TGTGCCAGCAGACCTGGACAGGGGCCGAACACTGAAGCTTTCTTT; CDR3aa: CASRPGQGPNTEAFF
d_gene: TRBD1; v_gene: TRBV6-5; j_gene: TRBJ2-7; CDR3nt: TGTGCCAGCAGCCTGGACAGGGGCTACGAGCAGTACTTC; CDR3aa: CASSLDRGYEQYF
d_gene: .; v_gene: TRBV27; j_gene: TRBJ2-3; CDR3nt: TGTGCCAGCAGGCGACGTGACCATACGCAGTATTTT; CDR3aa: CASRRRDHTQYF
d_gene: TRBD1; v_gene: TRBV9; j_gene: TRBJ2-7; CDR3nt: TGTGCCAGCAGCGCCGGGACAGGGGAGTACGAGCAGTACTTC; CDR3aa: CASSAGTGEYEQYF
d_gene: .; v_gene: TRBV4-2; j_gene: TRBJ1-1; CDR3nt: TGTGCCAGCAGCCCAGGACTCTATATGAACACTGAAGCTTTCTTT; CDR3aa: CASSPGLYMNTEAFF
d_gene: TRBD2; v_gene: TRBV13; j_gene: TRBJ2-1; CDR3nt: TGTGCCAGCAGCCCCGGACTAGCGGGTTTCGAGCAGTTCTTC; CDR3aa: CASSPGLAGFEQFF
d_gene: .; v_gene: TRBV5-1; j_gene: TRBJ2-2; CDR3nt: TGCGCTAGCAGCTTGGGAGGGACAGCGAACACCGGGGAGCTGTTTTTT; CDR3aa: CASSLGGTANTGELFF
d_gene: .; v_gene: TRBV28; j_gene: TRBJ2-1; CDR3nt: TGTGCCAGCAGTCCCCCTGGGGGAGAAAACTACAATGAGCAGTTCTTC; CDR3aa: CASSPPGGENYNEQFF
d_gene: .; v_gene: TRBV28; j_gene: TRBJ1-1; CDR3nt: TGTGCCAGCAGGCCGACACAGACTGAAGCTTTCTTT; CDR3aa: CASRPTQTEAFF